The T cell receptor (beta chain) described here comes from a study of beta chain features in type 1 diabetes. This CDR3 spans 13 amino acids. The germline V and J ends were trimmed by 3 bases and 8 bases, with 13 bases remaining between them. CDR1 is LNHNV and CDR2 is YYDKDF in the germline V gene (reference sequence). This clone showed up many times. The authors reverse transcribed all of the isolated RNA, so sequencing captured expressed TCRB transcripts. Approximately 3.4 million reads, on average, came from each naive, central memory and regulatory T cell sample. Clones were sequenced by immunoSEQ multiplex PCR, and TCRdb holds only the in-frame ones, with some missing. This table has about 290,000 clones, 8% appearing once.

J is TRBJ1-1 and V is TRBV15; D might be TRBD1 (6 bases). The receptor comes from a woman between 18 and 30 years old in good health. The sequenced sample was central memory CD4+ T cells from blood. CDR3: CATSRRAGEEAFF. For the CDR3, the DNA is TGTGCCACCAGCAGGCGAGCAGGGGAAGAAGCTTTCTTT.